The sequence of this T cell receptor (beta chain) was determined in a study of CD8 T cells in Susac syndrome. General study points: Susac CD8+ clonal expansion peaked in TEMRA cells and active patients.

V dropped 5 bases and J dropped 0 bases, with 17 bases sitting between them. Germline CDR1 and CDR2: MDHEN and SYDVKM. This CDR3 has 16 residues. After extraction with the RNeasy kit, about 0.5 to 1 ug of the RNA was reverse transcribed using random hexamers. An immunoSEQ multiplex PCR generated amplified TCR beta CDR3 products spanning 54 Vbeta and 13 Jbeta. In TCRdb, the immunoSEQ multiplex PCR reads were re-called with MiXCR into one record per CDR3 protein. Here the sample spans around 170,000 distinct CDR3 sequences, over 90% being singletons. A note on this clonotype: As yet, its antigen is unknown.

Isolation of CD8+ and CD4+ T cells was performed negatively, whereas enrichment of TEMRA cells was done by FACS. The chain carries TRBV28 and TRBJ2-7; a weak D match, TRBD2 (6 bases). The specimen was CD8+ T cells from PBMCs. This TCR came from a human donor with Susac syndrome. Written as DNA, the CDR3 is TGTGCCAGCAGTACTGACGGGGAGCGGGCCTCCTACGAGCAGTACTTC. It specifies CASSTDGERASYEQYF.